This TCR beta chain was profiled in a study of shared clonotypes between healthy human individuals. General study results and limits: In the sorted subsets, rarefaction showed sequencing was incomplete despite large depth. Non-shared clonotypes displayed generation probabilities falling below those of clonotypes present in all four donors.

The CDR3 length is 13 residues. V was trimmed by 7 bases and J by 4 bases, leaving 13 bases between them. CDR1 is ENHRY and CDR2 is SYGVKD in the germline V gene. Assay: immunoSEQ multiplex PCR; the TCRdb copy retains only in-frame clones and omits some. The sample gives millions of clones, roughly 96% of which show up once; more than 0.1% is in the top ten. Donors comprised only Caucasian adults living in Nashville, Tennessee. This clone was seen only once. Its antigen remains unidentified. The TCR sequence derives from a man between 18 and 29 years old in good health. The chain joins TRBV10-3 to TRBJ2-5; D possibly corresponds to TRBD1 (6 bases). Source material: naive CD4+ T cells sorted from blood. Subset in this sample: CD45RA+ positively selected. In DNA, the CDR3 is TGTGCCATCATGGGGGCTGCGTCAGAGACCCAGTACTTC. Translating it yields CAIMGAASETQYF.